The subject of this entry is one T cell receptor beta chain. What it binds is not known. The trim removed 6 bases at V and 2 bases at J, leaving 6 bases unmatched. This CDR3 is built from 14 residues. Germline loops: CDR1 MNHEY, CDR2 SMNVEV (reference sequence). The sample originates from a study of beta chain features in type 1 diabetes. For the study at large: Healthy donors resembled patients in age, gender and cell yields. Study findings and constraints: VDJ junctions in type 1 diabetes patients carried more deletions and fewer insertions. With patients and controls alike, PCR might favor shorter templates to an equal degree.

Based on CD45RO/CCR7/CD25/CD127/CD95/CD27, CD4+ regulatory, stem cell-like memory, naive and central memory cells were sorted. The sequenced template was cDNA made from the entire isolated RNA. Some clones are missing from TCRdb's copy, which holds only in-frame ones; the method was immunoSEQ multiplex PCR. The table has fewer than 650,000 clones, about 16% seen once. This sequence was found in a man between 18 and 29 years old in good health. The rearrangement uses TRBV27 and TRBJ1-2; 7 positions match TRBD1. The sample consisted of naive CD4+ T cells from blood. The CDR3 DNA reads TGTGCCAGCAGACTGACAGGGAAAAACTATGGCTACACCTTC. Protein product: CASRLTGKNYGYTF.